This T cell receptor (beta chain) was recorded in a study of CD8+ T cells in alopecia areata. This CDR3 has 14 amino acids. V was cut by 6 bases and J by 7 bases, with 16 bases left in between. Germline V gives CDR1 ENHRY, CDR2 SYGVKD. Following RNA extraction, reverse transcription yielded cDNA that acted as the sequencing template. Produced via immunoSEQ multiplex PCR; TCRdb's table is partial and in-frame only. The sample lists 170,000 or so clones; about 60% were seen once. The treatment is: oral pan-JAK inhibitor, 5-10 mg twice daily. The input for sequencing was CD8+ T cells sorted from blood, taken at week 24, from a patient treated with tofacitinib. V gene TRBV10-3 combines with J gene TRBJ1-3, with unresolved D. The source is a human donor with alopecia areata. The CDR3 DNA reads TGTGCCATCAGGGCGTTTGACCGGCAGAACACCATATATTTT. It yields the protein CAIRAFDRQNTIYF.